Below are 7 T cell receptor beta chains sequenced from a single sample in a study of cytomegalovirus exposure and HLA in healthy donors. The repertoire was sequenced with immunoSEQ multiplex PCR; TCRdb's copy has only in-frame clones and lacks some. The sample yields about 160,000 clones, less than 90% seen once. The sequencing input was PBMCs. The source of these receptors is a woman under 40 in good health and CMV-seronegative.

V gene TRBV7-6 combines with J gene TRBJ2-7; 11 bases are shared with TRBD2. V lost 2 bases and J lost 6; bases outside the gene matches: 6. The CDR3 consists of 15 residues. Germline CDR1 is SGHVS and CDR2 is FNYEAQ. The CDR3 coding sequence is TGTGCCAGCAGCTTATCTAGCGGGGGGTTGAGCGAGCAGTACTTC. This translates into CASSLSSGGLSEQYF.

This clone was counted a few times. The chain couples TRBV2 to TRBJ2-3; D uncertain. Germline-derived CDR1 and CDR2 are SNHLY and FYNNEI. CDR3 length: 14 residues. Trimming took 4 bases from V and 2 from J, leaving 10 bases between them. The CDR3 region has the DNA TGTGCCAGCAGTGGTAGTTCCCTCACAGATACGCAGTATTTT. It codes for CASSGSSLTDTQYF.

The J gene is TRBJ1-1, the V gene TRBV6-6; TRBD1 agrees at 7 bases. Trimming cost V 6 bases and J 1 base; bases outside gene matches: 8. Germline CDR1 is MNHNY and CDR2 is SVGAGI (reference sequence). The CDR3 spans 15 residues. For the CDR3, the DNA is TGTGCCAGCAGACGGCCACAGGGGACGAACACTGAAGCTTTCTTT. It yields the protein CASRRPQGTNTEAFF.

The chain couples TRBV5-1 to TRBJ1-4; D remains unclear. The CDR3 sequence is 15 residues long. The ends were cut back, 0 bases at V and 1 base at J, with 7 bases in the middle. Per germline, CDR1 SGHRS and CDR2 YFSETQ. This CDR3 reads CASSLDWGTNEKLFF. The DNA of the CDR3 is TGCGCCAGCAGCTTGGACTGGGGAACTAATGAAAAACTGTTTTTT.

The J gene is TRBJ1-2, the V gene TRBV9; tentatively, D is TRBD1 (6 bases). With 4 bases removed from V and 3 bases from J, the gap between germline ends came to 10 bases. Germline V gene data show CDR1 as SGDLS and CDR2 as YYNGEE. The CDR3 contains 13 residues. In nucleotides, the CDR3 is TGTGCCAGCAGCCTCACAGGGTACTATGGCTACACCTTC. Translated, it gives CASSLTGYYGYTF. Together with reference TRBV9 and TRBJ1-2, the CDR3 gives the full variable domain: DSGVTQTPKHLITATGQRVTLRCSPRSGDLSVYWYQQSLDQGLQFLIQYYNGEERAKGNILERFSAQQFPDLHSELNLSSLELGDSALYFCASSLTGYYGYTFGSGTRLTVV.

This clone has just one count. The chain combines TRBV7-2 with TRBJ1-4; D not resolved. The length of the CDR3 is 15 residues. CDR1 SGHTA and CDR2 FQGNSA come from the germline V gene. V lost 0 bases and J 2 bases, leaving 7 bases between the germline ends. The CDR3 coding sequence is TGTGCCAGCAGCTTAGCTCTGGGTACTAATGAAAAACTGTTTTTT. The encoded protein is CASSLALGTNEKLFF. The variable domain in full, with the rest retrieved from reference TRBV7-2 and TRBJ1-4, is GAGVSQSPSNKVTEKGKDVELRCDPISGHTALYWYRQSLGQGLEFLIYFQGNSAPDKSGLPSDRFSAERTGGSVSTLTIQRTQQEDSAVYLCASSLALGTNEKLFFGSGTQLSVL.

V gene TRBV7-9 combines with J gene TRBJ1-5; D might be TRBD1 (6 bases). The CDR3 totals 16 residues. Trimming shortened V by 1 base and J by 0 bases, and 10 bases separated the two germline ends. The germline V gene has CDR1 SEHNR and CDR2 FQNEAQ (reference sequence). CDR3: CASSLGAGDSNQPQHF. CDR3 DNA: TGTGCCAGCAGCTTAGGAGCAGGGGATAGCAATCAGCCCCAGCATTTT. The whole variable domain, remainder taken from reference TRBV7-9 and TRBJ1-5, is DTGVSQNPRHKITKRGQNVTFRCDPISEHNRLYWYRQTLGQGPEFLTYFQNEAQLEKSRLLSDRFSAERPKGSFSTLEIQRTEQGDSAMYLCASSLGAGDSNQPQHFGDGTRLSIL.